Shown below are 29 T cell receptor beta chains from a single sample sequenced in a study of beta chain features in type 1 diabetes. Sequenced material consisted of expressed TCRB transcripts (all of the isolated RNA was reverse transcribed). This table comes from immunoSEQ multiplex PCR, and its TCRdb copy is limited to in-frame clones, with some not included. The sample consists of hundreds of thousands of clones, roughly 11% of them appearing once. The source material was naive CD4+ T cells from blood. These receptors were taken from a woman in her 30s in good health.

This clone was seen more than once but under ten times. The J gene is TRBJ2-1, the V gene TRBV29-1, with D perhaps matching TRBD2 (5 bases). Germline assignment: CDR1 SQVTM and CDR2 ANQGSEA. This CDR3 is 14 amino acids long. With 6 bases removed from V and 5 bases from J, the gap between germline ends came to 17 bases. The CDR3 DNA reads TGCAGCGTGAAGACTCATGAGGGAGACAATGAGCAGTTCTTC. As protein: CSVKTHEGDNEQFF.

DNA for the CDR3: TGTGCCAGCAGTGAGGCAGGGATTACCTACGAGCAGTACTTC. It specifies CASSEAGITYEQYF. V and J are TRBV7-9 and TRBJ2-7; possibly TRBD1 for D (5 bases). The V gene lost 6 bases and the J gene lost 2 bases, with 14 bases spanning the gap. CDR3 length: 14 amino acids. Germline values: CDR1 SEHNR, CDR2 FQNEAQ (reference sequence). The full variable domain, in which reference TRBV7-9 and TRBJ2-7 provide the parts outside the CDR3, is DTGVSQNPRHKITKRGQNVTFRCDPISEHNRLYWYRQTLGQGPEFLTYFQNEAQLEKSRLLSDRFSAERPKGSFSTLEIQRTEQGDSAMYLCASSEAGITYEQYFGPGTRLTVT.

The chain is built from TRBV11-2 and TRBJ1-4, with D unclear. This CDR3 comprises 14 residues. From germline, CDR1 is SGHAT and CDR2 FQNNGV. With 5 bases removed from V and 8 bases from J, the gap between germline ends came to 15 bases. Here the CDR3 DNA reads TGTGCCAGCAGCGCATACGGTATCGTGGAAAAACTGTTTTTT. Protein product: CASSAYGIVEKLFF.

This clone was seen a few times. CDR3 sequence (DNA): TGTGCCAGCAGTGATTCCAGGAACACTGAAGCTTTCTTT. It translates to CASSDSRNTEAFF. The V and J genes are TRBV2 and TRBJ1-1; D is unresolved. Germline assignment: CDR1 SNHLY and CDR2 FYNNEI. V was cut by 3 bases and J by 1 base, with 6 bases left in between. This CDR3 region has 13 residues.

The chain is built from TRBV18 and TRBJ2-5; possible D gene TRBD1, 5 bases. The CDR3 is made up of 16 amino acids. Germline values: CDR1 KGHSH, CDR2 LQKENI. The ends were cut back, 4 bases at V and 0 bases at J, with 15 bases in the middle. CDR3 DNA sequence: TGTGCCAGCTCACTTTTGGGCAGGGCAAACCAAGAGACCCAGTACTTC. Protein product: CASSLLGRANQETQYF.

The gene calls are TRBV6-5 and TRBJ2-1; 7 bases fit TRBD1. Germline loops: CDR1 MNHEY, CDR2 SVGAGI. With 5 bases clipped from V and 6 bases from J, the junction kept 10 bases outside the gene matches. The CDR3 has 15 residues. CDR3: CASSSPGQLSNEQFF. Here the CDR3 DNA reads TGTGCCAGCAGTAGCCCGGGACAGTTGTCCAATGAGCAGTTCTTC.

This clone was detected only a few times. The chain couples TRBV7-9 to TRBJ1-4; D perhaps matches TRBD1 (6 bases). V dropped 8 bases and J dropped 2 bases, with 12 bases sitting between them. CDR1 and CDR2 (germline): SEHNR, FQNEAQ (reference sequence). The CDR3 is made up of 14 amino acids. CDR3 DNA sequence: TGTGCCAGCCGCAGTCAGGGGACTAATGAAAAACTGTTTTTT. This translates into CASRSQGTNEKLFF.

This clone was counted a few times. This sequence joins TRBV2 and TRBJ2-2, with D tentatively TRBD1 (5 bases). Looked up from germline, CDR1 is SNHLY and CDR2 is FYNNEI. This CDR3 has 12 amino acids. V lost 4 bases and J lost 6, with 6 bases in between. This CDR3 is CASSGRAGELFF. The CDR3 DNA follows: TGTGCCAGCAGTGGCAGGGCCGGGGAGCTGTTTTTT.

CDR3 amino acids: CASVDRGLVTEAFF. CDR3 nucleotide sequence: TGTGCCAGCGTCGACAGGGGGTTAGTCACTGAAGCTTTCTTT. This chain connects TRBV7-9 to TRBJ1-1; 9 bases match TRBD1. Trimming removed 8 bases from V and 4 bases from J; junction bases left unmatched: 8. The CDR3 length is 14 residues. Germline V gives CDR1 SEHNR, CDR2 FQNEAQ (reference sequence).

DNA for the CDR3: TGCGCCAGCAGCCAACATTTGGGACAGGGGGACTATGGCTACACCTTC. It encodes CASSQHLGQGDYGYTF. The rearrangement links TRBV4-3 to TRBJ1-2, with 11 bases aligning to TRBD1. Trimming cost V 2 bases and J 3 bases; bases outside gene matches: 5. Germline V CDR1 and CDR2: LGHNA, YSLEER. CDR3 length: 16 amino acids.

The chain recombines TRBV7-9 with TRBJ1-1; D uncertain. Germline V gene lookup returns CDR1 SEHNR and CDR2 FQNEAQ (reference sequence). V was clipped by 3 bases and J by 5 bases, with 4 bases between them. CDR3 length: 11 amino acids. The CDR3 reads CASSFGTEAFF. CDR3 in DNA: TGTGCCAGCAGCTTCGGTACTGAAGCTTTCTTT.

J is TRBJ2-1 and V is TRBV7-3; 7 bases line up with TRBD1. Looked up from germline, CDR1 is SGHTA and CDR2 is FQGTGA. The length of the CDR3 is 15 residues. The V and J ends lost 5 bases and 7 bases, in that order; junction bases with no gene match: 11. Here the CDR3 reads CASSLGGRGLNEQFF. The CDR3 region has the DNA TGTGCCAGCAGCCTTGGGGGCAGGGGGTTAAATGAGCAGTTCTTC. Supplemented by reference TRBV7-3 and TRBJ2-1, the full variable domain reads GAGVSQTPSNKVTEKGKYVELRCDPISGHTALYWYRQSLGQGPEFLIYFQGTGAADDSGLPNDRFFAVRPEGSVSTLKIQRTERGDSAVYLCASSLGGRGLNEQFFGPGTRLTVL.

Only a few counts were recorded for this clone. The chain employs TRBV15 and TRBJ2-5; 8 bases map to TRBD1. Germline CDR1 and CDR2: LNHNV and YYDKDF (reference sequence). This CDR3 comprises 16 residues. V was clipped by 0 bases and J by 5 bases; unmatched bases: 8. The CDR3 sequence is CATSRDPGGAGETQYF. CDR3 DNA: TGTGCCACCAGCAGAGATCCAGGGGGCGCGGGCGAGACCCAGTACTTC.

This clone was observed a handful of times. The CDR3 region has the DNA TGCGCCAGCAGCCCCGGACAGGGAAGGGGCGAGCAGTACTTC. It is translated as CASSPGQGRGEQYF. The rearrangement joins TRBV5-1 to TRBJ2-7, with TRBD1 matching 8 bases. The V segment lost 4 bases and the J segment 6 bases; nucleotides outside the gene matches: 9. Germline V gene sequence: CDR1 SGHRS, CDR2 YFSETQ. This CDR3 has 14 residues.

In the case of this clone: Additional DNA sequences in this sample encode the identical CDR3. The chain recombines TRBV7-2 with TRBJ1-2; 8 bases line up with TRBD1. This CDR3 spans 15 amino acids. V lost 1 base, J lost 4 bases, and 5 bases stayed unmatched. Germline CDR1 reads SGHTA; CDR2 reads FQGNSA. The CDR3 loop reads CASSLGGQGGYGYTF. The DNA for the CDR3 is TGTGCCAGCAGCTTAGGAGGACAGGGTGGCTATGGCTACACCTTC.

This clone was counted only a few times. The V and J genes are TRBV5-5 and TRBJ2-5, with a tentative D call TRBD1 (5 bases). Germline loops: CDR1 SGHKS, CDR2 YYEKEE (reference sequence). The CDR3 contains 16 residues. Trimming shortened V by 0 bases and J by 7 bases, and 19 bases separated the two germline ends. The CDR3 DNA reads as TGTGCCAGCAGCTTGGAGGGGCAGGTTGGAGTCAGGACCCAGTACTTC. The encoded protein is CASSLEGQVGVRTQYF.

The rearrangement links TRBV28 to TRBJ2-3; no reliable D call. V dropped 4 bases and J dropped 6 bases, with 8 bases sitting between them. CDR3 length equals 12 residues. Germline loops: CDR1 MDHEN, CDR2 SYDVKM. CDR3 residues: CASSSRWDTQYF. The CDR3 region has the DNA TGTGCCAGCAGTTCCAGGTGGGATACGCAGTATTTT. Full variable domain (outside the CDR3, taken from reference TRBV28 and TRBJ2-3): DVKVTQSSRYLVKRTGEKVFLECVQDMDHENMFWYRQDPGLGLRLIYFSYDVKMKEKGDIPEGYSVSREKKERFSLILESASTNQTSMYLCASSSRWDTQYFGPGTRLTVL.

The rearrangement uses TRBV30 and TRBJ1-4; a possible D gene is TRBD1 (5 bases). The CDR3 contains 14 residues. Germline V gives CDR1 GTSNPN, CDR2 SVGIG (reference sequence). The V end lost 2 bases, the J end lost 2 bases, and 9 bases lay between the germline ends. In DNA, the CDR3 is TGTGCCTGGAGTAAGGGGTATACTAATGAAAAACTGTTTTTT. This gives the protein CAWSKGYTNEKLFF.

This clone was detected a few times. This chain links TRBV28 with TRBJ2-7; 9 bases are shared with TRBD1. J lost 2 bases, V lost 4 bases, and 9 bases had no gene match. The V gene's germline CDR1 is MDHEN and CDR2 SYDVKM. CDR3 length: 16 residues. Written as DNA, the CDR3 is TGTGCCAGCAGTTCACAAGCCGGGACAGGGACCTACGAGCAGTACTTC. Protein product: CASSSQAGTGTYEQYF. The complete variable domain, with remaining parts taken from reference TRBV28 and TRBJ2-7, reads DVKVTQSSRYLVKRTGEKVFLECVQDMDHENMFWYRQDPGLGLRLIYFSYDVKMKEKGDIPEGYSVSREKKERFSLILESASTNQTSMYLCASSSQAGTGTYEQYFGPGTRLTVT.

The sample holds a few counts of this clone. The chain couples TRBV28 to TRBJ2-7; 14 nucleotides align to TRBD2. Trimming cost V 9 bases and J 4 bases; bases outside gene matches: 8. This CDR3 has 15 amino acids. The germline gives CDR1 MDHEN, CDR2 SYDVKM. CDR3 DNA: TGTGCCAGTTCCAGGGGGACTAGCGGGAGTTACGAGCAGTACTTC. Translation: CASSRGTSGSYEQYF.

V usage is TRBV7-8 and J usage is TRBJ2-5, with D possibly matching TRBD2 (6 bases). The CDR3 covers 15 residues. CDR1 is SGHVS, CDR2 FQNEAQ, per germline. Trimming left V 3 bases short and J 4 bases short, with 15 bases between. The DNA for the CDR3 is TGTGCCAGCAGCTTCCGGGAGAATCGGGGAGAGACCCAGTACTTC. Amino acids: CASSFRENRGETQYF.

This clone was counted a few times. Other DNA sequences in this specimen translate into the identical CDR3. The chain recombines TRBV7-2 with TRBJ2-3, with unresolved D. This CDR3 is 12 amino acids long. V lost 5 bases, J lost 2 bases, and 5 bases lay in between. From germline, CDR1 is SGHTA and CDR2 FQGNSA. CDR3 sequence reads: CASSPYTDTQYF. CDR3 nucleotide sequence: TGTGCCAGCAGCCCGTACACAGATACGCAGTATTTT.

The chain employs TRBV10-3 and TRBJ2-4; perhaps TRBD2 as D (6 bases). The V gene's germline CDR1 is ENHRY and CDR2 SYGVKD. Trimming removed 0 bases at V and 8 bases at J, with 14 bases between. The CDR3 has 15 residues. CDR3: CAISESNAGLDIQYF. In DNA, the CDR3 is TGTGCCATCAGTGAGTCGAACGCGGGACTGGACATTCAGTACTTC.

This clone was seen a handful of times. The chain joins TRBV2 to TRBJ2-7; the match to TRBD1 covers 7 bases. Germline CDR1 is SNHLY and CDR2 is FYNNEI. The CDR3 is 12 residues long. Unmatched junction bases numbered 3, after V lost 7 bases and J lost 3 bases. CDR3 bases: TGTGCCAGCAAAGGGGGCCGCTACGAGCAGTACTTC. This encodes CASKGGRYEQYF.

The V and J genes are TRBV7-2 and TRBJ2-5; 7 bases match TRBD1. The V gene's germline CDR1 is SGHTA and CDR2 FQGNSA. The V gene end was trimmed by 9 bases and the J gene end by 2 bases; junction bases not matched to a gene: 9. This CDR3 is built from 14 residues. This CDR3 is CASQTGTAQETQYF. CDR3 nucleotide sequence: TGTGCCAGTCAGACCGGGACAGCTCAAGAGACCCAGTACTTC.

The V gene is TRBV9, the J gene TRBJ2-5; no clear D. Trimming pared 3 bases from V and 5 bases from J, leaving 11 bases between. Germline V gene data show CDR1 as SGDLS and CDR2 as YYNGEE. There are 13 residues in the CDR3. Here the CDR3 reads CASSGVAEETQYF. In DNA form, the CDR3 reads TGTGCCAGCAGCGGCGTGGCGGAGGAGACCCAGTACTTC.

V gene TRBV7-2 combines with J gene TRBJ2-5, with 11 bases matching TRBD2. V dropped 3 bases and J dropped 3; count of bases not matched to a gene: 0. The CDR3 spans 14 residues. Germline V lookup: CDR1 SGHTA, CDR2 FQGNSA. The chain's CDR3 is CASSLGLAEETQYF. The CDR3 bases are TGTGCCAGCAGCTTGGGACTAGCGGAAGAGACCCAGTACTTC.

This chain connects TRBV19 to TRBJ1-1, with D possibly TRBD1 on 5 matching bases. The V end lost 7 bases, the J end lost 5 bases, and 17 bases lay between the germline ends. CDR1 is LNHDA and CDR2 is SQIVND in the germline V gene (reference sequence). The CDR3 is 14 residues long. The DNA for the CDR3 is TGTGCCAGTACGCGCCCAGGGCGAAGGACTGAAGCTTTCTTT. It is translated as CASTRPGRRTEAFF.

This clone was observed a few times. V gene TRBV13 combines with J gene TRBJ2-3; 9 positions match TRBD1. V gave up 5 bases and J gave up 3 bases; unmatched junction bases: 9. The CDR3 is made up of 16 amino acids. Germline CDR1 PRHDT, CDR2 FYEKMQ (reference sequence). CDR3 bases: TGTGCCAGCAGCGGTTGGACAGGGGAGAATACAGATACGCAGTATTTT. Protein sequence: CASSGWTGENTDTQYF.